The 10 T cell receptor beta chains given below trace back to one sample, sequenced in a study of blood T cell repertoires in COVID-19. Profiled with immunoSEQ multiplex PCR; TCRdb holds only in-frame clones, not every one. This repertoire shows fewer than 300,000 clones, about nine tenths found once; its top ten account for just over 2.5%. The sample consisted of peripheral blood. The receptors derive from a young adult with COVID-19, enrolled during active disease.

The rearrangement uses TRBV23-1 and TRBJ2-1; a weak D match, TRBD2 (5 bases). TRBV23-1 is identified as an open reading frame with a role that is uncertain. CDR3 length equals 12 residues. V lost 2 bases, J lost 16 bases, and 15 bases lay in between. The chain's CDR3 is CASSQGKRADFF. The DNA for the CDR3 is TGCGCCAGCAGTCAAGGGAAGAGAGCGGATTTCTTC.

The chain employs TRBV5-1 and TRBJ1-2; D is undetermined. V lost 0 bases and J lost 4, with 10 bases in between. CDR3 length: 14 residues. Germline V lookup: CDR1 SGHRS, CDR2 YFSETQ. The CDR3 bases are TGCGCCAGCAGCTTGGCCGGGAACCCCTATGGCTACACCTTC. Translated: CASSLAGNPYGYTF. Full variable domain (remainder filled in from reference TRBV5-1 and TRBJ1-2): KAGVTQTPRYLIKTRGQQVTLSCSPISGHRSVSWYQQTPGQGLQFLFEYFSETQRNKGNFPGRFSGRQFSNSRSEMNVSTLELGDSALYLCASSLAGNPYGYTFGSGTRLTVV.

This CDR3 reads CASSQDYQGGTLEAFF. In DNA, the CDR3 is TGTGCCAGCAGCCAAGATTACCAGGGGGGAACCCTTGAAGCTTTCTTT. This chain uses TRBV3-1 (or the pseudogene TRBV3-2) with TRBJ1-1, with 7 bases lining up with TRBD1. Germline V gene sequence: CDR1 LGHDT, CDR2 YNNKEL (reference sequence). The CDR3 has 16 amino acids. The trim removed 0 bases at V and 7 bases at J, leaving 11 bases unmatched.

The J gene is TRBJ2-1, the V gene TRBV6-5; 10 bases are shared with TRBD1. There are 14 residues in the CDR3. Looked up from germline, CDR1 is MNHEY and CDR2 is SVGAGI. The V gene end was trimmed by 9 bases and the J gene end by 2 bases; junction bases not matched to a gene: 4. CDR3 in DNA: TGTGCCAGTAGACAGGGGGCCGCCTACAATGAGCAGTTCTTC. Encoded protein: CASRQGAAYNEQFF.

This clone was seen only once. The chain recombines TRBV25-1 with TRBJ1-2; a weak D match, TRBD1 (5 bases). Germline lookup yields CDR1 MGHDK and CDR2 SYGVNS. CDR3 length: 16 amino acids. V shed 0 bases and J shed 0 bases, with 11 bases lying between them. The CDR3 spells CASSEYKADTNYGYTF. The CDR3 DNA sequence: TGTGCCAGCAGTGAATATAAGGCGGACACTAACTATGGCTACACCTTC.

Here the CDR3 reads CASRKLVGQETQYF. The CDR3 bases are TGTGCCAGCAGAAAACTAGTTGGCCAAGAGACCCAGTACTTC. The chain carries TRBV27 and TRBJ2-5; D possibly corresponds to TRBD2 (5 bases). V lost 6 bases and J lost 1, with 12 bases in between. From germline, CDR1 is MNHEY and CDR2 SMNVEV (reference sequence). The CDR3 is 14 amino acids.

V and J are TRBV12-5 and TRBJ2-1; 7 nucleotides line up with TRBD2. CDR1 is LGHNT, CDR2 FRNRAP, per germline. This CDR3 has 15 residues. The V gene end was trimmed by 3 bases and the J gene end by 4 bases; junction bases not matched to a gene: 6. The CDR3 nucleotides read TGTGCTAGTGGTTTATGGGGGAGGGCGTACAATGAGCAGTTCTTC. Its protein is CASGLWGRAYNEQFF.

This clone has only a few counts. The chain has TRBV24-1 and TRBJ1-5, with 7 bases that match TRBD1. This CDR3 has 15 residues. V lost 3 bases, J lost 9 bases, and 10 bases stayed unmatched. CDR1 and CDR2 from the germline V gene are KGHDR and SFDVKD. The CDR3 DNA reads as TGTGCCACCAGTGATCCGACAGGGCCCCCAGGGCCCCAGCATTTT. Its protein product is CATSDPTGPPGPQHF.

This chain uses TRBV24-1 with TRBJ2-7, with 9 bases matching TRBD1. The CDR3 runs 15 residues. The V gene's germline CDR1 is KGHDR and CDR2 SFDVKD. V shed 4 bases, J shed 5 bases, and the junction held 8 bases outside the gene matches. The CDR3 DNA reads as TGTGCCACCAGTGACGCGGGACAGGGAAGCCACGAGCAGTACTTC. Translation gives CATSDAGQGSHEQYF.

The V and J genes are TRBV5-6 and TRBJ2-7; D possibly corresponds to TRBD2 (6 bases). Trimming removed 4 bases from V and 2 bases from J, with 19 bases in between. This CDR3 is built from 16 residues. In germline, CDR1 is SGHDT, CDR2 YYEEEE. The CDR3, as DNA: TGTGCCAGCAGCAAGGGGTCTGGAGGGCTGCCCTACGAGCAGTACTTC. Encoded protein: CASSKGSGGLPYEQYF.